This T cell receptor (beta chain) was documented in a study of shared clonotypes between healthy human individuals. The method was immunoSEQ multiplex PCR; TCRdb's version includes in-frame clones alone and lacks a portion of them. The table lists 550,000 to 800,000 clones, about 74% of them singletons. In regard to this clone: As yet, its antigen is unknown.

The CDR3 is 15 residues long. V was cut by 5 bases and J by 0 bases, with 14 bases left in between. CDR1 is SEHNR, CDR2 FQNEAQ, per germline (reference sequence). Findings and caveats of the study: On the whole, naive subsets had larger estimated richness than memory subsets had.

The V call is TRBV7-9, the J call TRBJ2-7; D is unclear. The TCR was taken from a woman under 40 in good health. The sample taken for sequencing was memory CD4+ T cells sorted from blood. Subset described: CD45RA-negative fraction. CDR3 in DNA: TGTGCCAGCAGCCATGACGGAGCGTACTCCTACGAGCAGTACTTC. It codes for CASSHDGAYSYEQYF.